A single TCR beta chain is shown here with its context. Its antigen remains unknown. Via MiXCR, TCRdb re-called the reads, giving one row per CDR3 protein. The sample yields around 120,000 distinct CDR3 sequences, roughly a quarter seen once. The sample originates from a study of T cell repertoires in cytomegalovirus infection. Study-level background: CMV infection and matching HLA type were both indicated by public TCR beta signatures. Study-level results: HLA-C-restricted CMV-specific TCR beta clonotypes prevailed in the ex vivo response. Cumulative public TCR beta family frequency identified carriers of CMV plus the relevant HLA.

Germline values: CDR1 SGHAT, CDR2 FQNNGV. V lost 5 bases and J lost 5; bases outside the gene matches: 9. The CDR3 spans 16 residues. The clonotype comes from a human donor in good health (CMV status not recorded). Some clones in this sample may be carry-over from other donors' samples. Sequenced sample: PBMCs, sequenced either directly or after in vitro stimulation (not recorded which). The chain joins TRBV11-2 to TRBJ2-2; 9 bases fit TRBD1. The CDR3 reads CASSPLTGTGTGELFF. In nucleotides, the CDR3 is TGTGCCAGCAGCCCACTTACCGGGACAGGGACCGGGGAGCTGTTTTTT.